This T cell receptor beta chain was retrieved from a study of blood T cell repertoires in COVID-19. Study-level background: Sites across the United States, Italy and Spain contributed samples from acute and convalescent COVID-19.

Produced via immunoSEQ multiplex PCR; TCRdb's table is partial and in-frame only. The repertoire holds about 87,000 clones, with over 75% as singletons. With 4 bases removed from V and 5 bases from J, the gap between germline ends came to 11 bases. Germline loops: CDR1 LNHDA, CDR2 SQIVND (reference sequence). The CDR3 totals 13 residues. What was sequenced was peripheral blood. This TCR came from a woman in her sixties or seventies with acute or convalescent COVID-19. The chain links TRBV19 to TRBJ2-5; a weak D match, TRBD2 (5 bases). CDR3 bases: TGTGCCAGTAGTACCCGGGGTTCGGAGACCCAGTACTTC. Translated: CASSTRGSETQYF.